This paragraph covers one TCR beta chain sequence. This sample was included in a study of control samples from healthy donors and cancer patients. Germline CDR1 reads MNHEY; CDR2 reads SVGEGT. This CDR3 has 16 amino acids. Unmatched junction bases numbered 10, after V lost 6 bases and J lost 6 bases. Sequencing was performed with immunoSEQ multiplex PCR; in TCRdb, only in-frame clones are kept and a portion is missing. The sample yields about 140,000 clones, 89% seen once. Sequenced material: blood. The rearrangement uses TRBV6-2 or TRBV6-3 and TRBJ2-3; TRBD2 agrees at 12 bases. The sequence was collected from a man under 40 in good health. The CDR3, as DNA: TGTGCCAGCAGCCCTTCGACTAGCGGGAGAGGTGATACGCAGTATTTT. Its translation: CASSPSTSGRGDTQYF.